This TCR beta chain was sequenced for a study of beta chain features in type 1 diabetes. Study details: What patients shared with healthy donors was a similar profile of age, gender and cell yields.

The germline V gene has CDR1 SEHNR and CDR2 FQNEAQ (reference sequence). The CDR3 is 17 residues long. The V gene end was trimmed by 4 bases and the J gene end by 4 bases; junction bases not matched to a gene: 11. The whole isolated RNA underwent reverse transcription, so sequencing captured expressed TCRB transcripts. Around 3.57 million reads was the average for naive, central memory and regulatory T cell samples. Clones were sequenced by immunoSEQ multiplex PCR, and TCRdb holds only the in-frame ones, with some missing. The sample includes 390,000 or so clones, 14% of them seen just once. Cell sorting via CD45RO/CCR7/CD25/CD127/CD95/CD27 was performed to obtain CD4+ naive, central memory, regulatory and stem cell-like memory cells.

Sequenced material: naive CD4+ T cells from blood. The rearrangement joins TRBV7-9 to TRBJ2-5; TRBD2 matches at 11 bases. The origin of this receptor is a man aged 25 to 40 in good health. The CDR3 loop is CASSSPRLLAGVETQYF. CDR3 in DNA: TGTGCCAGCAGCTCGCCCAGACTACTAGCGGGAGTAGAGACCCAGTACTTC.